This TCR beta chain was recovered during a study of early stage breast cancer tumors. About the research overall: Most invasive tumors, about 80% of the 16, were ER+/PR+/HER2-.

Study results and limitations: Comparing each tissue with blood distinguished tumor from normal in most of the 16 patients. Tumors had roughly 2.4-fold higher T cell density and higher clonality than adjacent normal breast tissue.

As for this clone: Its antigen is not known.

The CDR3 sequence is 16 residues long. V lost 4 bases and J 0 bases, leaving 16 bases between the germline ends. CDR1 and CDR2 (germline): KGHSH, LQKENI. Sequencing was performed with immunoSEQ multiplex PCR; in TCRdb, only in-frame clones are kept and a portion is missing. The repertoire holds tens of thousands of clones, with 74% as singletons. This chain joins TRBV18 and TRBJ2-7, with D possibly TRBD1 on 5 matching bases. The sample taken for sequencing was blood. The TCR was taken from a person aged 35-49 years with breast cancer. CDR3 region: CASSLPLTASSYEQYF. The CDR3 bases are TGTGCCAGCTCACTACCTTTGACAGCCAGCTCCTACGAGCAGTACTTC.